This T cell receptor beta chain originates from a study of cytomegalovirus exposure and HLA in healthy donors. The study's findings and limits: Three chains linked to CMV were shown in vitro to be specific for CMV antigens. The presence/absence work took it that sequencing depth was about the same across donors. Reports showed the classifier diagnosing cytomegalovirus status with high specificity and sensitivity.

The primer mix had 60 Vbeta and 13 Jbeta primers. Using immunoSEQ multiplex PCR, the repertoire was profiled, and TCRdb retains in-frame clones only, with some absent. Of about 160,000 clones listed, 65% to 80% are singletons. Of note for this clone: Its antigen is as yet unknown.

V trimming: 5 bases; J trimming: 0 bases; junction bases outside the gene matches: 6. Germline assignment: CDR1 LNHDA and CDR2 SQIVND (reference sequence). The CDR3 loop spans 16 amino acids. Material: PBMCs. The TCR was taken from a female donor in good health and CMV-seronegative. The rearrangement joins TRBV19 to TRBJ2-2; 7 bases map to TRBD1. DNA of the CDR3: TGTGCCAGTAGTCCCCACAGGGGAGCGAACACCGGGGAGCTGTTTTTT. It yields the protein CASSPHRGANTGELFF.